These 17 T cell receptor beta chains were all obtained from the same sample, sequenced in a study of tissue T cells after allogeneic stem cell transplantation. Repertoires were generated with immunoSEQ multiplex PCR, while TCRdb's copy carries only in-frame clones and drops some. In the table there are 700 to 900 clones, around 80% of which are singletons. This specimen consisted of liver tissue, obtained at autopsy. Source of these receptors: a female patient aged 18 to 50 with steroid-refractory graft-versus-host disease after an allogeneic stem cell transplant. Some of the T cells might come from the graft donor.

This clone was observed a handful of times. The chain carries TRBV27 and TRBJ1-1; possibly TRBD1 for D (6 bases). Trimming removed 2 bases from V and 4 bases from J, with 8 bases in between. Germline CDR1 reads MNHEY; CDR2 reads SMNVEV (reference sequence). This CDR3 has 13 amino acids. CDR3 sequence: CASSLGGTTEAFF. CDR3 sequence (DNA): TGTGCCAGCAGTTTAGGGGGCACCACTGAAGCTTTCTTT.

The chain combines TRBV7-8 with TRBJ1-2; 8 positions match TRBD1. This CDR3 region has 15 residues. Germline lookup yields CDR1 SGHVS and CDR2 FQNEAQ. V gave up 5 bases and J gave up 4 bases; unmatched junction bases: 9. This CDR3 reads CASSRGQGGGYGYTF. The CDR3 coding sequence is TGTGCCAGCAGCCGCGGACAGGGAGGGGGCTATGGCTACACCTTC.

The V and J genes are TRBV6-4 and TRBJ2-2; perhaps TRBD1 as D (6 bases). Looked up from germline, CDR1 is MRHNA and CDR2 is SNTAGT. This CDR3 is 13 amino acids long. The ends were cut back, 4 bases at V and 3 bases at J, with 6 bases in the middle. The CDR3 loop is CASSGTDTGELFF. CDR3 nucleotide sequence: TGTGCCAGCAGTGGGACAGACACCGGGGAGCTGTTTTTT.

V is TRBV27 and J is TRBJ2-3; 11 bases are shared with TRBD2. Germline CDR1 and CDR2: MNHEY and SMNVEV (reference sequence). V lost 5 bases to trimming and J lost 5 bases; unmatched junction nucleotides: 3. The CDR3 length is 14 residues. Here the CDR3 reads CASSPGTSGDTQYF. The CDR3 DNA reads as TGTGCCAGCAGTCCCGGGACTAGCGGAGATACGCAGTATTTT.

CDR3 DNA sequence: TGCGCCAGCAGCCAAGGGGTTCCGGGACTTATAATACATGAGCAGTTCTTC. It codes for CASSQGVPGLIIHEQFF. V gene TRBV4-1 combines with J gene TRBJ2-1; TRBD2 is a possible D gene (6 bases). Trimming left V 1 base short and J 8 bases short, with 21 bases between. The CDR3 extends over 17 amino acids. CDR1 is MGHRA and CDR2 is YSYEKL in the germline V gene.

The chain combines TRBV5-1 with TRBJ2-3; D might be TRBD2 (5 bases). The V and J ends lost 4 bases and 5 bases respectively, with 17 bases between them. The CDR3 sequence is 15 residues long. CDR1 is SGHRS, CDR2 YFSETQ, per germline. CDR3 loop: CASSRRGESIDTQYF. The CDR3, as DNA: TGCGCCAGCAGCCGCCGTGGGGAGTCGATAGATACGCAGTATTTT.

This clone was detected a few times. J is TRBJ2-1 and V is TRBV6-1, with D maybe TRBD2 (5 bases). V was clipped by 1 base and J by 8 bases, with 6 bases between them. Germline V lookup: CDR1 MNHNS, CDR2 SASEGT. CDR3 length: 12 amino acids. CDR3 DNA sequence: TGTGCCAGCAGTGAAGTGAGGGATGAGCAGTTCTTC. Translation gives CASSEVRDEQFF.

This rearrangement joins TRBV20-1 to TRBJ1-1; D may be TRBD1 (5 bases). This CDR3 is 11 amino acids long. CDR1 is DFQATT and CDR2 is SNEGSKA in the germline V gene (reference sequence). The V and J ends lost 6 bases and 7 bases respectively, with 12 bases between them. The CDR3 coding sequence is TGCAGTGCGAGCAGGGATGGTGAAGCTTTCTTT. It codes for CSASRDGEAFF.

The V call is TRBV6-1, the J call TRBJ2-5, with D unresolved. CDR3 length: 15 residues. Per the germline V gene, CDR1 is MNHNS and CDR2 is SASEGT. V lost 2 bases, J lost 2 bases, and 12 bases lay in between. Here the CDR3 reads CASSESPIMQETQYF. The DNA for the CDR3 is TGTGCCAGCAGTGAAAGTCCGATAATGCAAGAGACCCAGTACTTC.

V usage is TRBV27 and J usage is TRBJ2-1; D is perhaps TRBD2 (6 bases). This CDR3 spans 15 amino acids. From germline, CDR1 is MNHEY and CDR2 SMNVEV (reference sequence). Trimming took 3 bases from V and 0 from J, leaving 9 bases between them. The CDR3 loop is CASSLRGSSYNEQFF. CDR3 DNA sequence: TGTGCCAGCAGTTTGCGGGGAAGCTCCTACAATGAGCAGTTCTTC.

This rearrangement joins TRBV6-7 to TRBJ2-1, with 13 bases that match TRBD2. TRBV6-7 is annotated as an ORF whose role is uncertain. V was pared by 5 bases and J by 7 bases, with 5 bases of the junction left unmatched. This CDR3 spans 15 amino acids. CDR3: CASSHTSGRGNEQFF. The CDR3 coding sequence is TGTGCCAGCAGTCACACTAGCGGGAGGGGTAATGAGCAGTTCTTC.

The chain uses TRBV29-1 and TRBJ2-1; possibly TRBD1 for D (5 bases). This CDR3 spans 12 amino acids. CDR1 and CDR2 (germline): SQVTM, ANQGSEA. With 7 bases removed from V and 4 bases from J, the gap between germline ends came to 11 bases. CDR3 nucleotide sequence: TGCAGCGCAGGGCTTTGGTACAATGAGCAGTTCTTC. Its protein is CSAGLWYNEQFF.

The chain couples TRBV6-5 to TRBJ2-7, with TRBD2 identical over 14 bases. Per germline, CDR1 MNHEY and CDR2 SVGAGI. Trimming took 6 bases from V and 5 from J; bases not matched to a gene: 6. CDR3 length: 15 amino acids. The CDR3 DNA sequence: TGTGCCAGCAGCCCCGGGGGACTAGCGGGAGACGAGCAGTACTTC. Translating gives CASSPGGLAGDEQYF.

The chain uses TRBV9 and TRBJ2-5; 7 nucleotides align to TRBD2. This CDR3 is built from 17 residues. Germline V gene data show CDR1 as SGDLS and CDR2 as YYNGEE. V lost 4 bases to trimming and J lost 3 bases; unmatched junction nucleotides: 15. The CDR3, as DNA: TGTGCCAGCAGCCTTCGCCGTAGGGGAGGGGCAGAAGAGACCCAGTACTTC. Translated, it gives CASSLRRRGGAEETQYF.

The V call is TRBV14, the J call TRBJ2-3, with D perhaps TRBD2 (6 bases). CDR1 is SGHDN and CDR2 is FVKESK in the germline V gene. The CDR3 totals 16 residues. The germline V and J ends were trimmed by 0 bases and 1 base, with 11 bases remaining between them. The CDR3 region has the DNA TGTGCCAGCAGCCAAGAACCAAGACTAGGCACAGATACGCAGTATTTT. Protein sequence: CASSQEPRLGTDTQYF.

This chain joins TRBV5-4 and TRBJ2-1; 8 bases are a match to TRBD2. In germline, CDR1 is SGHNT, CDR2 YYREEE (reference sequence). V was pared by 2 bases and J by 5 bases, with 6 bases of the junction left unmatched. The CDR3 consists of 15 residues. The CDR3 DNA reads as TGTGCCAGCAGCTTTCACCGGGGGGGGGACAATGAGCAGTTCTTC. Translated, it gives CASSFHRGGDNEQFF.

The chain's CDR3 is CASSFAGQETQYF. In DNA form, the CDR3 reads TGCGCCAGCAGCTTCGCAGGGCAAGAGACCCAGTACTTC. V is TRBV5-1 and J is TRBJ2-5; D is possibly TRBD1 (5 bases). Germline V gives CDR1 SGHRS, CDR2 YFSETQ. CDR3 length equals 13 residues. The V end was cut by 2 bases, the J end by 2 bases, with 7 bases between.